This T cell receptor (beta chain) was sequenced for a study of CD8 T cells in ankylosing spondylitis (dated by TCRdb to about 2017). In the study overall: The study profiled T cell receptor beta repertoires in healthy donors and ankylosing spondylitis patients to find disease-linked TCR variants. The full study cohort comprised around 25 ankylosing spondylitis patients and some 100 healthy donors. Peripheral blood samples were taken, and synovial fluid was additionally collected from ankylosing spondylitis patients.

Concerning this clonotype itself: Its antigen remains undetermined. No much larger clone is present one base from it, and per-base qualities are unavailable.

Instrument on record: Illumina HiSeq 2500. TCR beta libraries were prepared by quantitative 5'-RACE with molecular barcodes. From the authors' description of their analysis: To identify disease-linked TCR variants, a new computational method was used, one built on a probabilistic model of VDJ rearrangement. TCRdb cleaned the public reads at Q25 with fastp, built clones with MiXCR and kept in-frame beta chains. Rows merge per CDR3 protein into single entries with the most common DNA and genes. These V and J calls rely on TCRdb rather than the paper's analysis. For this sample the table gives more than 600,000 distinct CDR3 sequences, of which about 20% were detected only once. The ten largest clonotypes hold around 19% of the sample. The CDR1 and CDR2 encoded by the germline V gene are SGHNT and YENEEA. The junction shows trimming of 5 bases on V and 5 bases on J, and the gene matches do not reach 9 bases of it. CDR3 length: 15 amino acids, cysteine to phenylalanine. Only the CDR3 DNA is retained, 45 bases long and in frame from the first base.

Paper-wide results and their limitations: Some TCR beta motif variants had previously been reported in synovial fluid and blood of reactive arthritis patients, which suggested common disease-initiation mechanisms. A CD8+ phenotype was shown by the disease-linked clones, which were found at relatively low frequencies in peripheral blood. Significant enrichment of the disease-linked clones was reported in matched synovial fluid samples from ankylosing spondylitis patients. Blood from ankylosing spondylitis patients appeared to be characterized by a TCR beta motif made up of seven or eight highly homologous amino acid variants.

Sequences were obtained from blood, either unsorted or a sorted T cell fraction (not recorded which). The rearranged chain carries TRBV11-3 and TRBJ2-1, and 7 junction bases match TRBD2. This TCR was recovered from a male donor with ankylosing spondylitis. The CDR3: CASSDPWGGNNEQFF. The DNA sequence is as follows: TGTGCCAGCAGCGACCCTTGGGGGGGGAACAATGAGCAGTTCTTC.